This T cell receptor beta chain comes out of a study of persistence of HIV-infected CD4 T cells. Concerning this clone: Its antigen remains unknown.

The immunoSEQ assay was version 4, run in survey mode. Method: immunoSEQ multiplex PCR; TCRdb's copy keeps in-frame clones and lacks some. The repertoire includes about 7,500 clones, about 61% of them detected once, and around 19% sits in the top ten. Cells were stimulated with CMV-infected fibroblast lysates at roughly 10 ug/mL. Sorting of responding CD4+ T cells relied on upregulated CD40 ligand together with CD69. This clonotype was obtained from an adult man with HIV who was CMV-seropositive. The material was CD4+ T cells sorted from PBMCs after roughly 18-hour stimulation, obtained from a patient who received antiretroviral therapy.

The DNA of the CDR3 is TGTGCCAGCAGCTTAGACCGACAGGGGCGGTCCTACGAGCAGTACTTC. This codes for CASSLDRQGRSYEQYF. The chain recombines TRBV11-2 with TRBJ2-7, with 8 bases lining up with TRBD1. With V trimmed by 0 bases and J by 1 base, 5 bases remained unmatched. This CDR3 region has 16 residues. Per the germline V gene, CDR1 is SGHAT and CDR2 is FQNNGV.